Here is one TCR beta chain with its context. Its matching antigen is unknown. These data are taken from a study of OX40 agonist ivuxolimab in advanced cancers. Study in general: Clinicians treated patients with ivuxolimab, an agonistic anti-OX40 (CD134) antibody. One patient with hepatocellular carcinoma and two with cutaneous melanoma, three in all, had partial responses. Findings and caveats of the study: Low clonal expansion, among the lowest seen, marked partial responders at 0.1-3.0 mg/kg.

The germline V gene has CDR1 SGHDT and CDR2 YYEEEE. Trimming removed 2 bases from V and 3 bases from J; junction bases left unmatched: 10. This CDR3 spans 16 amino acids. Repertoires were generated with immunoSEQ multiplex PCR, while TCRdb's copy carries only in-frame clones and drops some. The sample yields some 80,000 clones, around 86% seen once. Autoimmune disease history or systemic immunosuppression barred patients. The chain couples TRBV5-6 to TRBJ2-7; TRBD2 matches 8 bases. The input for sequencing was CD4+ or CD8+ T cells sorted from blood, taken in a trial of the OX40 agonist ivuxolimab. The sequence derives from an adult with an advanced solid tumor such as melanoma, head and neck, liver or kidney cancer. This CDR3 is CASSFDLRGGRYEQYF. CDR3 DNA: TGTGCCAGCAGCTTTGACCTTCGCGGGGGGCGCTACGAGCAGTACTTC.